Following are 23 T cell receptor beta chains from one sample sequenced in a study of cytomegalovirus exposure and HLA in healthy donors. With 60 Vbeta and 13 Jbeta primers, the PCR was carried out. Assay: immunoSEQ multiplex PCR; the TCRdb copy retains only in-frame clones and omits some. Here the sample spans fewer than 200,000 clones, approximately 80% being singletons. Source material: PBMCs. These receptors all stem from a woman aged 50 to 60 in good health and CMV-seropositive.

Only a few counts were recorded for this clone. The rearrangement uses TRBV4-3 and TRBJ1-2; 7 nucleotides align to TRBD1. Germline V CDR1 and CDR2: LGHNA, YSLEER. The V and J ends lost 0 bases and 8 bases, in that order; junction bases with no gene match: 9. This CDR3 is built from 15 residues. The CDR3 DNA reads TGCGCCAGCAGCCAAGAAAGGGACAGCCTCAGGGGCTACACCTTC. Translating gives CASSQERDSLRGYTF.

This chain connects TRBV7-9 to TRBJ2-1; D may be TRBD2 (7 bases). The CDR3 has 18 amino acids. The germline V and J ends were trimmed by 5 bases and 5 bases, with 25 bases remaining between them. CDR1 is SEHNR, CDR2 FQNEAQ, per germline (reference sequence). The CDR3, as DNA: TGTGCCAGCAGCGCCCGAGTCGGGGGGCTACCCTTTAACAATGAGCAGTTCTTC. Its protein is CASSARVGGLPFNNEQFF.

V is TRBV7-2 and J is TRBJ2-3; 10 nucleotides line up with TRBD2. The CDR3 loop spans 17 amino acids. Germline V gene data show CDR1 as SGHTA and CDR2 as FQGNSA. The J segment lost 0 bases and the V segment lost 4 bases, leaving 7 bases of the junction unmatched. CDR3 residues: CASSSRTSGWSTDTQYF. The CDR3 DNA follows: TGTGCCAGCAGCTCCCGGACTAGCGGCTGGAGCACAGATACGCAGTATTTT.

The gene calls are TRBV11-2 and TRBJ2-7; a possible D gene is TRBD2 (5 bases). This CDR3 has 14 amino acids. The V end lost 5 bases, the J end lost 2 bases, and 13 bases lay between the germline ends. Germline CDR1 is SGHAT and CDR2 is FQNNGV. The CDR3 loop reads CASSTDYQTYEQYF. For the CDR3, the DNA is TGTGCCAGCAGCACTGACTATCAGACCTACGAGCAGTACTTC.

The chain employs TRBV7-9 and TRBJ1-3; D is unclear. Looked up from germline, CDR1 is SEHNR and CDR2 is FQNEAQ (reference sequence). This CDR3 spans 13 amino acids. V lost 4 bases and J lost 8, with 12 bases in between. Written as DNA, the CDR3 is TGTGCCAGCAGCTCGGGAGTTGGGGACACCATATATTTT. It is translated as CASSSGVGDTIYF.

This clone has a single count. The chain recombines TRBV7-2 with TRBJ1-4; 8 positions match TRBD1. The CDR3 spans 14 residues. Germline V gene data show CDR1 as SGHTA and CDR2 as FQGNSA. After removal of 5 bases from V and 4 bases from J, the junction contained 3 bases not matched to a gene. CDR3 sequence (DNA): TGTGCCAGCAGCATCGGACAGGGTAATGAAAAACTGTTTTTT. It translates to CASSIGQGNEKLFF.

V gene TRBV7-2 combines with J gene TRBJ1-3, with 10 bases fitting TRBD1. V gave up 5 bases and J gave up 4 bases; unmatched junction bases: 8. Germline V gene data show CDR1 as SGHTA and CDR2 as FQGNSA. The CDR3 spans 16 residues. Here the CDR3 DNA reads TGTGCCAGCAGCCCGGGGGGGACAGGGGCCGGAAACACCATATATTTT. It specifies CASSPGGTGAGNTIYF.

The chain joins TRBV27 to TRBJ1-6, with TRBD1 matching over 12 bases. With V trimmed by 5 bases and J by 9 bases, 17 bases remained unmatched. Per the germline V gene, CDR1 is MNHEY and CDR2 is SMNVEV (reference sequence). The CDR3 has 19 amino acids. Here the CDR3 reads CASSLTGTGGLNRGSPLHF. The CDR3 DNA reads TGTGCCAGCAGTCTCACCGGGACAGGGGGCCTTAATCGTGGTTCACCCCTCCACTTT.

The V gene is TRBV6-6, the J gene TRBJ1-3, with TRBD1 as a possible D gene (5 bases). The germline CDR1 and CDR2 sequences are MNHNY and SVGAGI (reference sequence). CDR3 length equals 15 residues. Deletions cut 4 bases from V and 8 bases from J, with 18 bases between. The CDR3 bases are TGTGCCAGCAGTTCTGCTCAGGGTTCCGGAGACACCATATATTTT. It translates to CASSSAQGSGDTIYF.

J is TRBJ2-5 and V is TRBV13; a weak D match, TRBD2 (6 bases). CDR1 PRHDT and CDR2 FYEKMQ come from the germline V gene (reference sequence). This CDR3 is built from 14 residues. V lost 4 bases and J lost 5, with 14 bases in between. The CDR3 is CASSSTSVRETQYF. The CDR3 DNA reads TGTGCCAGCAGCTCGACTAGTGTTAGGGAGACCCAGTACTTC.

The chain links TRBV5-1 to TRBJ1-4; TRBD1 is a possible D gene (6 bases). The CDR3 runs to 14 residues. Germline assignment: CDR1 SGHRS and CDR2 YFSETQ. Trimming stripped 0 bases from V and 8 bases from J, with 11 bases between. For the CDR3, the DNA is TGCGCCAGCAGCTTGGAGGGGGTAGGAGAAAAACTGTTTTTT. Its protein product is CASSLEGVGEKLFF.

The chain combines TRBV19 with TRBJ1-1; TRBD1 agrees at 8 bases. The trim removed 3 bases at V and 8 bases at J, leaving 5 bases unmatched. The CDR3 has 13 amino acids. Germline V lookup: CDR1 LNHDA, CDR2 SQIVND (reference sequence). In DNA, the CDR3 is TGTGCCAGTAGTATGGATCGGGACAGGGAAGCTTTCTTT. Translation gives CASSMDRDREAFF.

This chain connects TRBV28 to TRBJ1-4, with 9 bases fitting TRBD1. The CDR3 contains 19 residues. V shed 1 base, J shed 0 bases, and the junction held 9 bases outside the gene matches. Per germline, CDR1 MDHEN and CDR2 SYDVKM. As DNA, the CDR3 is TGTGCCAGCAGTTTATTAGGGGACAGGGCCACGTCAACTAATGAAAAACTGTTTTTT. Protein product: CASSLLGDRATSTNEKLFF.

The V gene is TRBV12-5, the J gene TRBJ1-2; 9 bases line up with TRBD1. CDR3 length: 17 residues. J lost 6 bases, V lost 2 bases, and 13 bases had no gene match. The V gene's germline CDR1 is LGHNT and CDR2 FRNRAP. Here the CDR3 DNA reads TGTGCTAGTGGTTTGACCTCAGGAATGACAGGGGGGCATGGCTACACCTTC. Translated, it gives CASGLTSGMTGGHGYTF.

V and J are TRBV15 and TRBJ1-3; D may be TRBD1 (6 bases). The V gene lost 5 bases and the J gene lost 1 base, with 12 bases spanning the gap. Germline lookup yields CDR1 LNHNV and CDR2 YYDKDF (reference sequence). This CDR3 contains 15 residues. Written as DNA, the CDR3 is TGTGCCACCAGCCGAACAGGGCTTTCTGGAAACACCATATATTTT. This sequence encodes CATSRTGLSGNTIYF. Based on the CDR3 plus reference TRBV15 and TRBJ1-3, the full variable domain is DAMVIQNPRYQVTQFGKPVTLSCSQTLNHNVMYWYQQKSSQAPKLLFHYYDKDFNNEADTPDNFQSRRPNTSFCFLDIRSPGLGDTAMYLCATSRTGLSGNTIYFGEGSWLTVV.

V usage is TRBV28 and J usage is TRBJ2-7; weak D call: TRBD2 (6 bases). V lost 5 bases and J lost 4, with 18 bases in between. Germline lookup yields CDR1 MDHEN and CDR2 SYDVKM. There are 15 residues in the CDR3. CDR3 sequence reads: CASSRGKIRGYEQYF. CDR3 nucleotides: TGTGCCAGCAGTCGAGGGAAAATCCGGGGGTACGAGCAGTACTTC.

The rearrangement links TRBV6-5 to TRBJ2-1; possible D gene TRBD2, 5 bases. CDR1 is MNHEY and CDR2 is SVGAGI in the germline V gene. The CDR3 has 12 amino acids. Trimming took 6 bases from V and 10 from J, leaving 13 bases between them. CDR3 sequence (DNA): TGTGCCAGCAGCCCCCCCGGGGTCGAGCAGTTCTTC. The encoded protein is CASSPPGVEQFF.

The chain carries TRBV4-1 and TRBJ1-2; D may be TRBD1 (5 bases). The CDR3 loop spans 15 amino acids. Deletions cut 0 bases from V and 1 base from J, with 9 bases between. CDR1 and CDR2 (germline): MGHRA, YSYEKL. The CDR3: CASSQEGDVNYGYTF. CDR3 in DNA: TGCGCCAGCAGCCAAGAAGGGGATGTTAACTATGGCTACACCTTC.

This clone was counted a single time. The rearrangement links TRBV18 to TRBJ1-2; D remains ambiguous. Germline values: CDR1 KGHSH, CDR2 LQKENI. This CDR3 has 13 amino acids. V was trimmed by 5 bases and J by 1 base, leaving 8 bases between them. Here the CDR3 reads CASSFSSNYGYTF. CDR3 coding DNA: TGTGCCAGCTCATTCTCTAGTAACTATGGCTACACCTTC.

This rearrangement joins TRBV4-2 to TRBJ2-7; D may be TRBD2 (6 bases). The germline V gene encodes CDR1 LGHNA and CDR2 YNFKEQ. With 1 base removed from V and 0 bases from J, the gap between germline ends came to 31 bases. The CDR3 spans 22 residues. As DNA, the CDR3 is TGTGCCAGCAGCCAAGTAGCGCCGGGACTGACGCTTAACGAACCATCCTCCTACGAGCAGTACTTC. The encoded protein is CASSQVAPGLTLNEPSSYEQYF.

V gene TRBV7-3 combines with J gene TRBJ2-1; D is possibly TRBD2 (7 bases). CDR3 size: 16 residues. Trimming left V 5 bases short and J 5 bases short, with 19 bases between. CDR1 and CDR2 (germline): SGHTA, FQGTGA. CDR3 amino acids: CASSRGGDATHNEQFF. The CDR3 nucleotides are TGTGCCAGCAGCCGAGGGGGGGACGCGACTCACAATGAGCAGTTCTTC.

V usage is TRBV7-2 and J usage is TRBJ2-7; no reliable D call. The germline CDR1 and CDR2 sequences are SGHTA and FQGNSA. The CDR3 is 11 amino acids. V lost 1 base and J lost 5, with 3 bases in between. CDR3: CASSLDNEQYF. In nucleotides, the CDR3 is TGTGCCAGCAGCTTAGACAACGAGCAGTACTTC.

The chain employs TRBV29-1 and TRBJ2-7; possibly TRBD1 for D (6 bases). The CDR3 length is 11 residues. V lost 4 bases to trimming and J lost 5 bases, with 9 bases between them. Germline V gives CDR1 SQVTM, CDR2 ANQGSEA. CDR3 sequence (DNA): TGCAGCGTTGTGGACAGCCACGAGCAGTACTTC. Protein: CSVVDSHEQYF.